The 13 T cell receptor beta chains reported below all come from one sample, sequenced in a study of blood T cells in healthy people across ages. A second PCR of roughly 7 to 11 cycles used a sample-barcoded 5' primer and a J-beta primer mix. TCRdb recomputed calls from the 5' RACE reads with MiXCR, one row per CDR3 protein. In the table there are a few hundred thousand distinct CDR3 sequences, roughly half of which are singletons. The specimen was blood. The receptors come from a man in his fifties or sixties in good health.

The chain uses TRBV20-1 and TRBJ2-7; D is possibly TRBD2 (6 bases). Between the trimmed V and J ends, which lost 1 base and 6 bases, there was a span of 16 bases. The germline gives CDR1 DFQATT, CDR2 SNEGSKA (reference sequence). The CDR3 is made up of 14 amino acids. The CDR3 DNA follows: TGCAGTGCTAGAGTACCGGGACTCCCTATCGAGCAGTACTTC. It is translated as CSARVPGLPIEQYF.

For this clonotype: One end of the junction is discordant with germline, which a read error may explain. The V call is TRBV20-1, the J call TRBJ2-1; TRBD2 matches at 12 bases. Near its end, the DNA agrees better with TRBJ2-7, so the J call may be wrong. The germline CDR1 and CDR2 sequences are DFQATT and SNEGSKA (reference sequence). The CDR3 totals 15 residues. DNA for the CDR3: TGCGGTGCTAGAGAGCCTAGCGGGAGGGCCCGCGAGCAGTACTTC. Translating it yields CGAREPSGRAREQYF.

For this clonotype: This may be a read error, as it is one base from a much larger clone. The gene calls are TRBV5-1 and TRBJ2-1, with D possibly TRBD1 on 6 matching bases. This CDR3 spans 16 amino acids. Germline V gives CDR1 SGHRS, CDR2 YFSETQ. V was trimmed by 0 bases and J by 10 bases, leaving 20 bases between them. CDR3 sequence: CASSLALTGRAYEQFF. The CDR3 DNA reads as TGCGCCAGCAGCTTGGCTCTTACAGGGCGGGCCTACGAGCAGTTCTTC.

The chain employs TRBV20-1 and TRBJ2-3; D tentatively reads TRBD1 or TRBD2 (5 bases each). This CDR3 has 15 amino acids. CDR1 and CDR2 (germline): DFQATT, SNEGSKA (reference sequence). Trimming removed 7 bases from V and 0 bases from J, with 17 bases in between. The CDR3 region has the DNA TGCAGTGTTATCCGGGACCCTTTAAGCACAGATACGCAGTATTTT. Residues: CSVIRDPLSTDTQYF.

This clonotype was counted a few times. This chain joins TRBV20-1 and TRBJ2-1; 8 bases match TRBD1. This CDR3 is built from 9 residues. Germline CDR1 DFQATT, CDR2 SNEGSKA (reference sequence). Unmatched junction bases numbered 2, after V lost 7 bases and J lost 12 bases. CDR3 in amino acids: CSVDRGQFF. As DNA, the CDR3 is TGCAGTGTTGACAGGGGGCAGTTCTTC.

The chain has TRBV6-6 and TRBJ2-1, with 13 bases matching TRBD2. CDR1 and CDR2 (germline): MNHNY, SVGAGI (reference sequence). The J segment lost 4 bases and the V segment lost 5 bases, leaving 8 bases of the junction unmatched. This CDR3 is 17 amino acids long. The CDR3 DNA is TGTGCCAGCAGTCAGACTAGCGGGGGGACATTTTACAATGAGCAGTTCTTC. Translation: CASSQTSGGTFYNEQFF.

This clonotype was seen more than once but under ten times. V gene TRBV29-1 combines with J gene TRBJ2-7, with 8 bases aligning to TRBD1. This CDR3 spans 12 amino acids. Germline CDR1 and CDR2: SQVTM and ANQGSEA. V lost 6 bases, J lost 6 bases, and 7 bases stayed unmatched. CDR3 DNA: TGCAGCGTGCAGGGGGCGGCTGGCGAGCAGTACTTC. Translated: CSVQGAAGEQYF.

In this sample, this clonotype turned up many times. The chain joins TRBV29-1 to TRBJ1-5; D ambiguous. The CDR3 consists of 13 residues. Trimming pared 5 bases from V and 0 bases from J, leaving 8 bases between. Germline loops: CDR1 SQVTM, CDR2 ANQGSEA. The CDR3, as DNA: TGCAGCGTTCGGTTTATTAGCAATCAGCCCCAGCATTTT. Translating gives CSVRFISNQPQHF.

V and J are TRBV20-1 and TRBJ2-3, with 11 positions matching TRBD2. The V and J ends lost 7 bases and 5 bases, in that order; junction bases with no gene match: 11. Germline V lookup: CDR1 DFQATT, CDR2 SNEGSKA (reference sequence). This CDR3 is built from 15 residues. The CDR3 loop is CSGLATSGVLDTQYF. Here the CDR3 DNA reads TGCAGTGGCCTAGCGACTAGCGGGGTCTTAGATACGCAGTATTTT.

Here the CDR3 DNA reads TGTGCCAGCAGCCAAGATCGGCAGCGGCTGAACACCGGGGAGCTGTTTTTT. Residues: CASSQDRQRLNTGELFF. V is TRBV4-2 and J is TRBJ2-2; D perhaps matches TRBD2 (5 bases). This CDR3 is built from 17 residues. The V gene lost 0 bases and the J gene lost 1 base, with 12 bases spanning the gap. Germline CDR1 and CDR2: LGHNA and YNFKEQ.

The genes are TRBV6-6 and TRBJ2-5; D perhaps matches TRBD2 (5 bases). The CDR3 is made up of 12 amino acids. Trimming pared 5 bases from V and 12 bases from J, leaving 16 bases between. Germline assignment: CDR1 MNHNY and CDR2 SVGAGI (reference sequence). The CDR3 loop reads CASSTRNSVKYF. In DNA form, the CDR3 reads TGTGCCAGCAGTACCCGTAATAGCGTGAAGTACTTC.

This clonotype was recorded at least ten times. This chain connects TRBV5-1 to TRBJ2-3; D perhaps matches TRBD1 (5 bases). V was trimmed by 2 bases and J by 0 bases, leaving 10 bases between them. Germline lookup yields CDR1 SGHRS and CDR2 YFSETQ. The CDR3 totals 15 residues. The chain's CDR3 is CASSFQGSSTDTQYF. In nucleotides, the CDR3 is TGCGCCAGCAGCTTTCAGGGCTCTAGCACAGATACGCAGTATTTT. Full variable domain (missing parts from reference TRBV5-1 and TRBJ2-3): KAGVTQTPRYLIKTRGQQVTLSCSPISGHRSVSWYQQTPGQGLQFLFEYFSETQRNKGNFPGRFSGRQFSNSRSEMNVSTLELGDSALYLCASSFQGSSTDTQYFGPGTRLTVL.

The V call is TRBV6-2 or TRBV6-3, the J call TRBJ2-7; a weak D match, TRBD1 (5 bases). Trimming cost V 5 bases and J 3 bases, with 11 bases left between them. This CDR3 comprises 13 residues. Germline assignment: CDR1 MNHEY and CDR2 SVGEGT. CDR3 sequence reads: CASSPPDSYEQYF. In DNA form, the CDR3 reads TGTGCCAGCAGTCCCCCCGACAGCTACGAGCAGTACTTC.